This is a list of T cell receptor beta chains from one sample in a study of early T cells in non-severe SARS-CoV-2 infection. TCRdb redid the calling of the 5' RACE reads with MiXCR, one entry per CDR3 protein. The sample consists of 63,000 or so distinct CDR3 sequences, about an eighth of them appearing once. The input for sequencing was whole blood, taken at baseline. Receptor source: an adult who was a healthcare worker with PCR-confirmed SARS-CoV-2 infection or an uninfected control (not recorded which). Each CDR3 is given with its conserved first and last residue. D genes are given only for firm matches. Clone size is given for some rows only: seen once, a few or many times, or a class if the clone is expanded.

v_gene	j_gene	d_gene	abundance	CDR3aa	CDR3nt
TRBV11-2	TRBJ2-1	NA	few	CASSTQGNEQFF	TGTGCCAGCAGCACACAGGGCAATGAGCAGTTCTTC
TRBV7-2	TRBJ2-7	TRBD2	NA	CASSLENGRERYEQYF	TGTGCCAGCAGCTTAGAAAACGGGCGGGAGCGGTACGAGCAGTACTTC
TRBV6-2/TRBV6-3	TRBJ2-2	TRBD2	few	CASSSPGLAITGELFF	TGTGCCAGCAGTTCCCCGGGACTAGCGATTACCGGGGAGCTGTTTTTT
TRBV7-9	TRBJ2-7	NA	few	CASSSTGEFDEQYF	TGTGCCAGCAGCTCCACGGGCGAGTTTGACGAGCAGTACTTC
TRBV19	TRBJ2-2	TRBD2	NA	CASSIGTSGANTGELFF	TGTGCCAGTAGTATAGGGACTAGCGGGGCGAACACCGGGGAGCTGTTTTTT
TRBV25-1	TRBJ2-5	NA	many	CARGIYQETQYF	TGTGCCAGGGGGATCTACCAAGAGACCCAGTACTTC
TRBV29-1	TRBJ1-1	NA	few	CSGIKTLNTEAFF	TGCAGCGGAATTAAAACACTGAACACTGAAGCTTTCTTT
TRBV29-1	TRBJ2-7	TRBD2	NA	CTGGASYEQYF	TGCACGGGAGGGGCTAGCTACGAGCAGTACTTC
TRBV20-1	TRBJ1-1	NA	few	CSAWDTRVTEAFF	TGCAGTGCTTGGGACACCCGGGTCACTGAAGCTTTCTTT
TRBV29-1	TRBJ2-3	NA	many	CSVGRERKDTQYF	TGCAGCGTTGGACGGGAGAGGAAAGATACGCAGTATTTT
TRBV5-1	TRBJ1-1	NA	NA	CASSHRKLGAGTEAFF	TGCGCCAGCAGCCACCGAAAGTTAGGGGCCGGCACTGAAGCTTTCTTT
TRBV5-1	TRBJ2-3	TRBD1	few	CASSLLTGTDTQYF	TGCGCCAGCAGCTTGCTGACAGGGACAGATACGCAGTATTTT
TRBV9	TRBJ2-3	NA	many	CASSVLDYPATDTQYF	TGTGCCAGCAGCGTCCTGGACTATCCGGCCACAGATACGCAGTATTTT
TRBV3-1	TRBJ2-1	TRBD2	NA	CASSSTSGSYNEQFF	TGTGCCAGCAGCTCTACTAGCGGTTCCTACAATGAGCAGTTCTTC
TRBV14	TRBJ2-1	TRBD2	NA	CASSQDFGRPYNEQFF	TGTGCCAGCAGCCAAGATTTCGGGAGGCCCTACAATGAGCAGTTCTTC
TRBV15	TRBJ2-1	NA	many	CATSRDNGDEQFF	TGTGCCACCAGCAGAGATAACGGCGATGAGCAGTTCTTC
TRBV6-5	TRBJ2-3	TRBD2	NA	CASSFQREQHTDTQYF	TGTGCCAGCAGTTTCCAGCGGGAACAACACACAGATACGCAGTATTTT
TRBV13	TRBJ1-6	NA	few	CASSLGPYNSPLHF	TGTGCCAGCAGCCTTGGGCCCTATAATTCACCCCTCCACTTT
TRBV7-2	TRBJ2-1	TRBD2	NA	CASSPNWASGALNEQFF	TGTGCCAGCAGCCCGAACTGGGCTAGCGGGGCATTGAATGAGCAGTTCTTC
TRBV5-1	TRBJ2-1	NA	NA	CASSPRLRGYNEQFF	TGCGCCAGCAGCCCAAGACTAAGGGGATACAATGAGCAGTTCTTC
TRBV20-1	TRBJ2-2	TRBD1	many	CSARDRRTGLAGELFF	TGCAGTGCTAGAGATCGACGGACAGGGCTAGCCGGGGAGCTGTTTTTT
TRBV19	TRBJ2-2	TRBD2	many	CASSIPLGSGSSTGELFF	TGTGCCAGTAGTATCCCCCTAGGCAGCGGGAGCAGCACCGGGGAGCTGTTTTTT
TRBV20-1	TRBJ2-2	TRBD2	many	CSARDLLAGDRGGELFF	TGCAGTGCTAGAGATCTTCTAGCGGGAGATAGGGGCGGGGAGCTGTTTTTT
TRBV5-6	TRBJ1-1	NA	few	CASSWGLIWGDTEAFF	TGTGCCAGCAGCTGGGGGTTGATTTGGGGCGACACTGAAGCTTTCTTT
TRBV7-2	TRBJ1-1	NA	few	CASSPYAGNTEAFF	TGTGCCAGCAGCCCCTATGCCGGTAACACTGAAGCTTTCTTT
TRBV14	TRBJ2-6	NA	NA	CASSQAYGRGANVLTF	TGTGCCAGCAGCCAAGCTTACGGACGTGGGGCCAACGTCCTGACTTTC
TRBV29-1	TRBJ2-1	NA	NA	CSVGSRYNEQFF	TGCAGCGTTGGTTCCCGTTACAATGAGCAGTTCTTC
TRBV20-1	TRBJ1-2	NA	few	CSARVQGFGYTF	TGCAGTGCTAGAGTTCAGGGATTTGGCTACACCTTC
TRBV4-1	TRBJ2-1	NA	many	CASSPLSYNEQFF	TGCGCCAGCAGCCCCCTCTCCTACAATGAGCAGTTCTTC
TRBV7-8	TRBJ2-2	NA	few	CASSLRAGQPANTGELFF	TGTGCCAGCAGCTTGCGGGCGGGCCAGCCTGCGAACACCGGGGAGCTGTTTTTT
TRBV4-1	TRBJ1-6	NA	few	CASSQARESPLHF	TGCGCCAGCAGCCAAGCGAGGGAATCACCCCTCCACTTT
TRBV7-9	TRBJ2-3	NA	many	CATLGGTDTQYF	TGTGCCACCCTCGGGGGCACAGATACGCAGTATTTT
TRBV9	TRBJ1-4	TRBD1	few	CASSVEGTDNEKLFF	TGTGCCAGCAGCGTAGAAGGGACAGATAATGAAAAACTGTTTTTT
TRBV7-8	TRBJ1-2	TRBD1	NA	CASSNRGDGYTF	TGTGCCAGCAGTAACAGGGGAGATGGCTACACCTTC
TRBV29-1	TRBJ2-1	TRBD2	NA	CSASRGDEQFF	TGCAGCGCAAGCCGGGGGGATGAGCAGTTCTTC
TRBV5-1	TRBJ2-4	NA	NA	CASSRGLAKNIQYF	TGCGCCAGCAGCAGGGGTCTAGCCAAAAACATTCAGTACTTC
TRBV10-2	TRBJ2-3	NA	few	CASSDADTQYF	TGCGCCAGCAGTGACGCAGATACGCAGTATTTT
TRBV5-6	TRBJ1-5	NA	many	CASSLAGGDQPQHF	TGTGCCAGCAGCTTGGCGGGGGGTGATCAGCCCCAGCATTTT
TRBV6-5	TRBJ1-4	NA	NA	CASSPDRSFATNEKLFF	TGTGCCAGCAGTCCAGACAGGAGCTTTGCAACTAATGAAAAACTGTTTTTT
TRBV18	TRBJ1-3	TRBD1	few	CASSPRTGLTGNTIYF	TGTGCCAGCTCACCACGGACAGGGCTGACTGGAAACACCATATATTTT
TRBV7-2	TRBJ2-3	TRBD2	few	CASSLFGGGLLDTQYF	TGTGCCAGCAGCTTATTTGGCGGGGGGTTATTAGATACGCAGTATTTT
TRBV12-3/TRBV12-4	TRBJ1-2	NA	NA	CASSFLTGYGYTF	TGTGCCAGCAGTTTTCTTACCGGCTATGGCTACACCTTC
TRBV12-3/TRBV12-4	TRBJ1-2	NA	few	CASSFGYGYTF	TGTGCCAGCAGTTTCGGGTATGGCTACACCTTC
TRBV10-2	TRBJ1-2	NA	few	CASSESGTGYTF	TGCGCCAGCAGTGAGTCGGGGACTGGCTACACCTTC
TRBV24-1	TRBJ2-3	NA	many	CATSEPGARTDTQYF	TGTGCCACCAGTGAGCCCGGGGCCCGGACAGATACGCAGTATTTT
TRBV30	TRBJ2-3	TRBD2	many	CAWSEFWEGTQYF	TGTGCCTGGAGTGAATTTTGGGAGGGTACGCAGTATTTT
TRBV5-1	TRBJ2-3	NA	few	CASSLFGNTQYF	TGCGCCAGCAGCTTATTCGGGAATACGCAGTATTTT
TRBV6-6	TRBJ1-3	NA	NA	CASSYSEGGNTIYF	TGTGCCAGCAGTTATTCTGAGGGAGGAAACACCATATATTTT
TRBV5-4	TRBJ2-7	NA	many	CASSLASGRYEQYF	TGTGCCAGCAGCTTGGCGTCAGGGAGGTACGAGCAGTACTTC
TRBV11-2	TRBJ1-4	NA	few	CASSLWGRLGEKLFF	TGTGCCAGCAGCTTATGGGGTAGGCTTGGAGAAAAACTGTTTTTT
TRBV5-1	TRBJ2-7	NA	few	CASSRGQTYEQYF	TGCGCCAGCAGCCGCGGACAGACCTACGAGCAGTACTTC
TRBV20-1	TRBJ2-1	TRBD2	few	CSARDLSTGGGNEQFF	TGCAGTGCTAGAGATCTCTCTACCGGGGGAGGGAATGAGCAGTTCTTC
TRBV29-1	TRBJ1-3	NA	medium-sized	CSTLGVSGNTIYF	TGCAGCACCCTCGGAGTTTCTGGAAACACCATATATTTT
TRBV20-1	TRBJ2-7	TRBD1	many	CSASGQGVYEQYF	TGCAGTGCTAGCGGACAGGGGGTCTACGAGCAGTACTTC
TRBV9	TRBJ2-3	TRBD2	many	CASSGLAGATQYF	TGTGCCAGCAGCGGACTAGCGGGAGCTACGCAGTATTTT
TRBV7-2	TRBJ1-1	NA	NA	CASSRAGEVTEAFF	TGTGCCAGCAGCAGAGCCGGAGAGGTCACTGAAGCTTTCTTT
TRBV6-2/TRBV6-3	TRBJ2-1	NA	many	CASTQTNEQFF	TGTGCCAGCACCCAAACCAATGAGCAGTTCTTC
TRBV20-1	TRBJ2-2	NA	NA	CSVHTGTGELFF	TGCAGTGTCCACACAGGGACCGGGGAGCTGTTTTTT
TRBV6-6	TRBJ2-2	NA	NA	CASSGVSAGELFF	TGTGCCAGCAGTGGCGTCTCGGCCGGGGAGCTGTTTTTT